The 21 T cell receptor beta chains below all came from one sample that was sequenced in a study of cytomegalovirus exposure and HLA in healthy donors. With 60 Vbeta and 13 Jbeta primers, the PCR was carried out. The table came from immunoSEQ multiplex PCR; TCRdb's copy has only in-frame clones and leaves some out. This table has 100,000 to 150,000 clones, 17% appearing once. Sequenced sample: PBMCs. These receptors came from a female donor in good health and CMV-seropositive.

This clone was detected a few times. The chain combines TRBV7-8 with TRBJ2-5, with D maybe TRBD1 (5 bases). The CDR3 totals 14 residues. Trimming removed 7 bases at V and 7 bases at J, with 19 bases between. CDR1 and CDR2 (germline): SGHVS, FQNEAQ. This chain's CDR3 is CASNSVQGSGTQYF. The CDR3 DNA reads TGTGCCAGCAATTCCGTCCAGGGATCCGGGACCCAGTACTTC.

This clone was seen more than once but under ten times. The rearrangement joins TRBV5-1 to TRBJ2-5; 9 nucleotides agree with TRBD2. V was pared by 3 bases and J by 4 bases, with 13 bases of the junction left unmatched. The germline gives CDR1 SGHRS, CDR2 YFSETQ. This CDR3 spans 17 amino acids. The CDR3: CASSSGALAGKRETQYF. CDR3 coding DNA: TGCGCCAGCAGCTCTGGGGCTCTAGCGGGGAAGCGAGAGACCCAGTACTTC.

This rearrangement joins TRBV28 to TRBJ1-2; the match to TRBD1 covers 7 bases. The CDR3 covers 13 residues. With V trimmed by 6 bases and J by 2 bases, 3 bases remained unmatched. Looked up from germline, CDR1 is MDHEN and CDR2 is SYDVKM. The chain's CDR3 is CASRVQGNYGYTF. The CDR3 region has the DNA TGTGCCAGCAGGGTACAGGGGAACTATGGCTACACCTTC.

This clone was detected a few times. The chain links TRBV5-1 to TRBJ2-7; 7 nucleotides match TRBD1. The CDR3 sequence is 15 residues long. Germline V gene sequence: CDR1 SGHRS, CDR2 YFSETQ. Losses at the gene ends were 4 bases for V and 0 bases for J; bases not matched to a gene: 7. In nucleotides, the CDR3 is TGCGCCAGCAGCATCAGGGACAGCAGCTCCTACGAGCAGTACTTC. Protein product: CASSIRDSSSYEQYF.

The rearrangement uses TRBV7-9 and TRBJ1-2; TRBD1 might be the D (6 bases). Trimming took 5 bases from V and 0 from J, leaving 22 bases between them. The CDR3 covers 18 residues. The germline CDR1 and CDR2 sequences are SEHNR and FQNEAQ (reference sequence). CDR3 amino acids: CASSERGQGGGPNYGYTF. The CDR3 DNA is TGTGCCAGCAGCGAACGGGGTCAGGGAGGGGGTCCTAACTATGGCTACACCTTC.

This clone was recorded a few times. This sequence joins TRBV12-5 and TRBJ1-1; D unresolved. The V gene lost 4 bases and the J gene lost 0 bases, with 12 bases spanning the gap. Looked up from germline, CDR1 is LGHNT and CDR2 is FRNRAP. CDR3 length equals 15 residues. CDR3: CASGSAVTVNTEAFF. Here the CDR3 DNA reads TGTGCTAGTGGTTCCGCTGTTACAGTGAACACTGAAGCTTTCTTT.

The chain couples TRBV5-6 to TRBJ2-2; 9 nucleotides agree with TRBD1. The CDR3 has 16 amino acids. The junction had 8 bases not matched to a gene; V was cut back by 4 bases and J by 4 bases. The germline CDR1 and CDR2 sequences are SGHDT and YYEEEE. Here the CDR3 DNA reads TGTGCCAGCAGCCCTCTTGGGGACAGGGCCACCGGGGAGCTGTTTTTT. Its translation is CASSPLGDRATGELFF.

V gene TRBV5-1 combines with J gene TRBJ2-3, with D perhaps matching TRBD1 (5 bases). The CDR3 runs 14 residues. The germline V gene has CDR1 SGHRS and CDR2 YFSETQ. V lost 0 bases, J lost 6 bases, and 11 bases lay in between. This CDR3 reads CASSLAAGSDTQYF. The CDR3 DNA sequence: TGCGCCAGCAGCTTGGCGGCAGGGTCGGATACGCAGTATTTT.

A few counts support this clone. The V gene is TRBV2, the J gene TRBJ1-1; perhaps TRBD1 as D (5 bases). The ends were cut back, 9 bases at V and 1 base at J, with 18 bases in the middle. CDR3 length: 15 amino acids. Germline V lookup: CDR1 SNHLY, CDR2 FYNNEI. The CDR3 DNA is TGTGCCAGTAGTTCCTGGGGGGACCCGAACACTGAAGCTTTCTTT. Protein sequence: CASSSWGDPNTEAFF.

The chain links TRBV4-2 to TRBJ2-5, with a tentative D call TRBD1 (6 bases). This CDR3 has 15 residues. With 0 bases removed from V and 5 bases from J, the gap between germline ends came to 13 bases. From germline, CDR1 is LGHNA and CDR2 YNFKEQ. CDR3 loop: CASSQDRQGMETQYF. The CDR3 region has the DNA TGTGCCAGCAGCCAAGATCGCCAGGGGATGGAGACCCAGTACTTC.

This sequence joins TRBV5-1 and TRBJ2-1; the D gene is possibly TRBD1 (6 bases). Trimming removed 2 bases from V and 5 bases from J, with 11 bases in between. The CDR3 contains 14 residues. Germline values: CDR1 SGHRS, CDR2 YFSETQ. The CDR3 is CASSLMAGDNEQFF. In nucleotides, the CDR3 is TGCGCCAGCAGCTTAATGGCAGGGGACAATGAGCAGTTCTTC.

This clone came up a few times. V is TRBV6-5 and J is TRBJ1-6, with D tentatively TRBD1 (5 bases). Germline V CDR1 and CDR2: MNHEY, SVGAGI. Trimming took 0 bases from V and 8 from J, leaving 11 bases between them. The CDR3 runs to 15 residues. The CDR3 nucleotides are TGTGCCAGCAGTTACTCTGCTCGCAGGGATTCACCCCTCCACTTT. It codes for CASSYSARRDSPLHF.

This chain joins TRBV28 and TRBJ1-2; tentatively, D is TRBD1 (6 bases). This CDR3 contains 13 residues. Per germline, CDR1 MDHEN and CDR2 SYDVKM. V lost 4 bases and J 2 bases, leaving 8 bases between the germline ends. The CDR3 sequence is CASSSDRNYGYTF. CDR3 coding DNA: TGTGCCAGCAGTTCCGACAGGAACTATGGCTACACCTTC.

The chain uses TRBV30 and TRBJ1-2; 8 nucleotides line up with TRBD1. CDR3 size: 13 residues. Germline trimming cut 7 bases from V and 4 bases from J; bases unmatched to any gene: 8. Looked up from germline, CDR1 is GTSNPN and CDR2 is SVGIG (reference sequence). CDR3 residues: CAYEWTGSYGYTF. The CDR3 nucleotides are TGTGCCTACGAATGGACAGGGAGCTATGGCTACACCTTC.

This clone has only a few counts. The chain combines TRBV19 with TRBJ2-7; 14 nucleotides align to TRBD2. Germline V gene lookup returns CDR1 LNHDA and CDR2 SQIVND (reference sequence). The CDR3 runs 15 residues. V shed 6 bases, J shed 6 bases, and the junction held 7 bases outside the gene matches. CDR3 DNA sequence: TGTGCCAGTAGCAGAAGACTAGCGGGAGGGACCGAGCAGTACTTC. Amino acid sequence: CASSRRLAGGTEQYF. Looking up the rest from reference TRBV19 and TRBJ2-7 gives the full variable domain: DGGITQSPKYLFRKEGQNVTLSCEQNLNHDAMYWYRQDPGQGLRLIYYSQIVNDFQKGDIAEGYSVSREKKESFPLTVTSAQKNPTAFYLCASSRRLAGGTEQYFGPGTRLTVT.

This sequence joins TRBV9 and TRBJ2-7, with D perhaps matching TRBD2 (5 bases). Germline CDR1 and CDR2: SGDLS and YYNGEE. With 0 bases removed from V and 5 bases from J, the gap between germline ends came to 12 bases. The CDR3 is made up of 14 amino acids. CDR3 bases: TGTGCCAGCAGCGTAGACGGGAACCCCAACGAGCAGTACTTC. Translation: CASSVDGNPNEQYF.

The chain links TRBV6-1 to TRBJ2-7, with TRBD1 identical over 8 bases. Germline CDR1 and CDR2: MNHNS and SASEGT. V trimming: 11 bases; J trimming: 1 base; junction bases outside the gene matches: 7. The CDR3 is 13 residues long. This CDR3 reads CAGRQGFSYEQYF. The CDR3 bases are TGTGCCGGCCGACAGGGGTTTTCCTACGAGCAGTACTTC.

This clone came up a few times. The chain employs TRBV4-3 and TRBJ2-7; 9 bases agree with TRBD2. J lost 7 bases, V lost 0 bases, and 10 bases had no gene match. Germline V gives CDR1 LGHNA, CDR2 YSLEER. This CDR3 contains 16 residues. The CDR3 region has the DNA TGCGCCAGCAGCCAAGAACTAGCGGGCCCTGGAGGGGAGCAGTACTTC. Protein: CASSQELAGPGGEQYF.

This clone showed up just a few times. This chain connects TRBV7-8 to TRBJ2-2; a possible D gene is TRBD2 (6 bases). The germline V and J ends were trimmed by 11 bases and 3 bases, with 16 bases remaining between them. The germline gives CDR1 SGHVS, CDR2 FQNEAQ. The CDR3 has 14 amino acids. The CDR3 region has the DNA TGTGCCGCCCGGGAGAGAGCACACACCGGGGAGCTGTTTTTT. This sequence encodes CAARERAHTGELFF.

The CDR3 region has the DNA TGTGCCAGCAGCCAAGATATCTTGGGGGCTAGAATCAATCAGCCCCAGCATTTT. Translating gives CASSQDILGARINQPQHF. The genes are TRBV4-2 and TRBJ1-5, with TRBD1 as a possible D gene (6 bases). There are 18 residues in the CDR3. The V gene lost 0 bases and the J gene lost 3 bases, with 18 bases spanning the gap. The V gene's germline CDR1 is LGHNA and CDR2 YNFKEQ.

J is TRBJ2-3 and V is TRBV6-5; TRBD1 matches at 7 bases. Germline CDR1 and CDR2: MNHEY and SVGAGI. The CDR3 runs 14 residues. Trimming removed 5 bases from V and 0 bases from J; junction bases left unmatched: 2. CDR3 loop: CASSRDSSTDTQYF. The CDR3 bases are TGTGCCAGCAGTAGGGACAGCAGCACAGATACGCAGTATTTT.